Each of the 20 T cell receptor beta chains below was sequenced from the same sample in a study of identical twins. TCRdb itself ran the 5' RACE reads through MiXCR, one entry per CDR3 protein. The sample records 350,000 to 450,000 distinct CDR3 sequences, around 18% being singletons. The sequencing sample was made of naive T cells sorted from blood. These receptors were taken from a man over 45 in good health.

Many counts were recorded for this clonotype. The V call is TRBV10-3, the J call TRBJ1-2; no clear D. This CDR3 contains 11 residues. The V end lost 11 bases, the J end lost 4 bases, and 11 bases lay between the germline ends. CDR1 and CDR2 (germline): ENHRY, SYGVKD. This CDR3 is CALKAGYGYTF. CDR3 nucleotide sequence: TGTGCCCTGAAAGCGGGCTATGGCTACACCTTC.

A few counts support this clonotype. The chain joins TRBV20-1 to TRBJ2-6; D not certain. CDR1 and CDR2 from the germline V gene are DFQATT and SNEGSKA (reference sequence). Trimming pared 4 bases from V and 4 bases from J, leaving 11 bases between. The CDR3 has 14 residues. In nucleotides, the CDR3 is TGCAGTGCTACCGACCGCTCAGGGGCCAACGTCCTGACTTTC. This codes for CSATDRSGANVLTF.

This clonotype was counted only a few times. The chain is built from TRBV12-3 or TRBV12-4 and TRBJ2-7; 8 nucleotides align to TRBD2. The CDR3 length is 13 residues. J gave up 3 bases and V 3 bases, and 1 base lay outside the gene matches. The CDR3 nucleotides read TGTGCCAGCAGTTTTCGGGGGGGCTACGAGCAGTACTTC. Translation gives CASSFRGGYEQYF.

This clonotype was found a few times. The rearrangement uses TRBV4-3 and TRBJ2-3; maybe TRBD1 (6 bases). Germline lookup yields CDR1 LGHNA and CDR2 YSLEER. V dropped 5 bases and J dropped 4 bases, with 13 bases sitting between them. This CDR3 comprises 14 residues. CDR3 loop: CASSDRSWADTQYF. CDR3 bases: TGCGCCAGCAGCGACAGGAGTTGGGCAGATACGCAGTATTTT.

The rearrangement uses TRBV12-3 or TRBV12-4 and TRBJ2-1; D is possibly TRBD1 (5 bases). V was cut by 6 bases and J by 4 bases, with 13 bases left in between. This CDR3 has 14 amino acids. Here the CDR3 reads CASRDSGPYNEQFF. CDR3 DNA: TGTGCCAGCAGGGATTCAGGGCCATACAATGAGCAGTTCTTC.

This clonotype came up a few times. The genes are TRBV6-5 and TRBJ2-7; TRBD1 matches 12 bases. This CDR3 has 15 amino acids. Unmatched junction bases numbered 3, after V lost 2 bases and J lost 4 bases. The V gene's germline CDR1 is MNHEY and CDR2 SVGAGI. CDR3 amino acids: CASSYGTGGRYEQYF. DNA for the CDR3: TGTGCCAGCAGTTACGGGACAGGGGGCAGGTACGAGCAGTACTTC.

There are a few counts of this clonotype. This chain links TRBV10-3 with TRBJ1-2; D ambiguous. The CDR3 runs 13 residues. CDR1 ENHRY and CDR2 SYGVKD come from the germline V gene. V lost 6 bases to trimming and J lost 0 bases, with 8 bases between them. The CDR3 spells CAISRVPNYGYTF. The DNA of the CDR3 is TGTGCCATCAGCAGAGTCCCTAACTATGGCTACACCTTC.

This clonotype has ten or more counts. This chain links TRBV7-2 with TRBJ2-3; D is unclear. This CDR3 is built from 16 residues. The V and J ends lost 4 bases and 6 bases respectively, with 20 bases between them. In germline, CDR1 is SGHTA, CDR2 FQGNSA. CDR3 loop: CASSSQLFYDMDTQYF. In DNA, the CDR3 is TGTGCCAGCAGCTCGCAGCTTTTTTACGACATGGATACGCAGTATTTT.

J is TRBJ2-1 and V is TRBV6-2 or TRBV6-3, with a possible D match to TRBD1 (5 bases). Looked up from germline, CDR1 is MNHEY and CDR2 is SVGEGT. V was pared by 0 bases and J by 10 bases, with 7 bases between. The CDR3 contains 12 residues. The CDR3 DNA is TGTGCCAGCAGTTACTCTAGGACAGAGCAGTTCTTC. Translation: CASSYSRTEQFF.

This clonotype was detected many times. CDR3 nucleotides: TGCAGCCTCGGCCGGGATACGCAGTATTTT. It yields the protein CSLGRDTQYF. The chain joins TRBV29-1 to TRBJ2-3; no reliable D call. Germline V gene sequence: CDR1 SQVTM, CDR2 ANQGSEA. Deletions cut 8 bases from V and 6 bases from J, with 9 bases between. The CDR3 consists of 10 residues.

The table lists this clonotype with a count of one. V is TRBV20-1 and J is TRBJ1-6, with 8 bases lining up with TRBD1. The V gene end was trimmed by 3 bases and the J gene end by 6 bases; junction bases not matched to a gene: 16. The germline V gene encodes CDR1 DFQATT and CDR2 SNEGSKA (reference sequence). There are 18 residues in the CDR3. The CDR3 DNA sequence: TGCAGTGCTAGCTATAGCACAGGGGGTACTTGGGGTAATTCACCCCTCCACTTT. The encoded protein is CSASYSTGGTWGNSPLHF.

CDR3 sequence reads: CSVVRLLTDTQYF. CDR3 coding DNA: TGCAGCGTGGTTCGGTTGTTAACAGATACGCAGTATTTT. This chain uses TRBV29-1 with TRBJ2-3, with no clear D. Germline V gene sequence: CDR1 SQVTM, CDR2 ANQGSEA. This CDR3 comprises 13 residues. V lost 6 bases and J 3 bases, leaving 13 bases between the germline ends.

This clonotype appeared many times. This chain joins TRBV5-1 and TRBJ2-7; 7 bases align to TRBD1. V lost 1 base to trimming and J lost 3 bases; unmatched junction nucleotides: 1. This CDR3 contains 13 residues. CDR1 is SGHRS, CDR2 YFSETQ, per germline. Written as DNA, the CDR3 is TGCGCCAGCAGCTTGCAGGGGGACTACGAGCAGTACTTC. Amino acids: CASSLQGDYEQYF. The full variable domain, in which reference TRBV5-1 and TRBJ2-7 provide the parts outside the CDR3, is KAGVTQTPRYLIKTRGQQVTLSCSPISGHRSVSWYQQTPGQGLQFLFEYFSETQRNKGNFPGRFSGRQFSNSRSEMNVSTLELGDSALYLCASSLQGDYEQYFGPGTRLTVT.

The CDR3 DNA is TGTGCCAGCTCACCAGACGGGACGAACACCGGGGAGCTGTTTTTT. It translates to CASSPDGTNTGELFF. V and J are TRBV18 and TRBJ2-2, with D possibly TRBD2 on 5 matching bases. Germline V gives CDR1 KGHSH, CDR2 LQKENI. The CDR3 runs to 15 residues. The V end lost 2 bases, the J end lost 0 bases, and 7 bases lay between the germline ends.

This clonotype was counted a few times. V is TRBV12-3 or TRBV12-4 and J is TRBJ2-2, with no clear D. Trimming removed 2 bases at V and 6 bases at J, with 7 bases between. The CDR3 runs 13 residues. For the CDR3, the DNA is TGTGCCAGCAGTTTAAGTTTCTCCGGGGAGCTGTTTTTT. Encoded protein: CASSLSFSGELFF.

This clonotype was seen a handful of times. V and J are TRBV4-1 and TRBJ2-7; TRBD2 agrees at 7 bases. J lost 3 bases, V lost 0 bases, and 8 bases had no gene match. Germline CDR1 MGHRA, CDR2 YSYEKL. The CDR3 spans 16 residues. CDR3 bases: TGCGCCAGCAGCCAAGACCGGGGAGGGCTTTACTACGAGCAGTACTTC. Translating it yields CASSQDRGGLYYEQYF.

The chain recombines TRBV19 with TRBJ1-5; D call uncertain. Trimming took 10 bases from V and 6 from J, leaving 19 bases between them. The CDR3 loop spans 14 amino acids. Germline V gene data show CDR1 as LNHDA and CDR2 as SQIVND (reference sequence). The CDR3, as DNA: TGTGCCACAGCGGGCCGTGGGGTAGGTCAGCCCCAGCATTTT. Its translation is CATAGRGVGQPQHF.

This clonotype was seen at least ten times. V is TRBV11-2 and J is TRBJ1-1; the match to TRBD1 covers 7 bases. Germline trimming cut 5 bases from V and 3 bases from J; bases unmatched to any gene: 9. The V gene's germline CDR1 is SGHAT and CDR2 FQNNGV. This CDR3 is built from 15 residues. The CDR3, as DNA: TGTGCCAGCAGCCCCATGACAGGGTGGGACACTGAAGCTTTCTTT. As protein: CASSPMTGWDTEAFF.

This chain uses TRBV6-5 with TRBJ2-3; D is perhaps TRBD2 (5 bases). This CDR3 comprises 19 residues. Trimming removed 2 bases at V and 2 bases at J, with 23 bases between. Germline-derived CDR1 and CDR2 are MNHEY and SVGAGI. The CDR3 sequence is CASSYTLPDSLVLTDTQYF. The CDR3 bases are TGTGCCAGCAGTTACACCCTCCCGGACTCCTTAGTCCTCACAGATACGCAGTATTTT.

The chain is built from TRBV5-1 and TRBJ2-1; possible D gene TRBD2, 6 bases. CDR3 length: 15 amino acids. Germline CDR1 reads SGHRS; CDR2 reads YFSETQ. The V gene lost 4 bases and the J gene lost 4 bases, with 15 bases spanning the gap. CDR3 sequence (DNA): TGCGCCAGCAGCGCGCTCGGGACTGCTTACAATGAGCAGTTCTTC. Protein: CASSALGTAYNEQFF.